This T cell receptor (beta chain) was recorded in a study of Ad26.COV2.S vaccination and SARS-CoV-2 variants. Study outcomes and limitations: Comparable non-spike TCR breadth was observed in vaccine and placebo recipients. Researchers cautioned that TCR breadth and depth analyses may have underestimated total T cell responses.

The treatment here: 19 received Ad26.COV2.S at low or high dose, single or two shots; several received placebo; per-sample allocation not given. Sampling was performed 63 days after the first vaccine or placebo injection. The V gene lost 3 bases and the J gene lost 7 bases, with 6 bases spanning the gap. CDR3 length: 11 amino acids. CDR1 and CDR2 from the germline V gene are LGHDT and YNNKEL (reference sequence). Of note for this clone: Its antigen is not known.

Measured with immunoSEQ multiplex PCR; TCRdb has only the in-frame clones, and not every one. The profile covers some 370,000 clones, with 83% appearing a single time and approximately 7.8% taken by the ten largest. The sequence came from a person aged 18-60 years who received the Ad26.COV2.S COVID-19 vaccine or a placebo. The V and J genes are TRBV3-1 (or the pseudogene TRBV3-2) and TRBJ1-2; D not resolved. This specimen was peripheral blood, taken in a trial of Ad26.COV2.S vaccine versus placebo. The CDR3: CASSQASGYTF. The CDR3 DNA sequence: TGTGCCAGCAGCCAGGCCAGTGGCTACACCTTC.